Presented here are 18 T cell receptor beta chains from one specimen sequenced in a study of shared clonotypes between healthy human individuals. Measured with immunoSEQ multiplex PCR; TCRdb has only the in-frame clones, and not every one. The sample has a few million clones, more than 85% seen once; the top ten hold 0.3% to 0.4%. The sample consisted of naive CD4+ T cells from PBMCs. As to subset: CD45RA+ positively selected. The receptors here all came from a young man in good health. Some clones in this sample may be carry-over from other donors' samples.

The chain links TRBV10-3 to TRBJ2-4; TRBD2 agrees at 7 bases. Germline CDR1 ENHRY, CDR2 SYGVKD. The CDR3 length is 15 residues. V lost 5 bases and J lost 3; bases outside the gene matches: 7. The CDR3 coding sequence is TGTGCCATCAGTCCTGGGGGGGAAGGCAAAAACATTCAGTACTTC. It specifies CAISPGGEGKNIQYF.

This clone was seen a handful of times. This chain links TRBV2 with TRBJ2-7; D is uncertain. Germline loops: CDR1 SNHLY, CDR2 FYNNEI. The CDR3 runs 12 residues. With 4 bases removed from V and 7 bases from J, the gap between germline ends came to 11 bases. CDR3 DNA sequence: TGTGCCAGCAGTGTAATCCTCCAGGAGCAGTACTTC. As protein: CASSVILQEQYF.

The rearrangement joins TRBV18 to TRBJ2-3; D is ambiguous. The CDR3 is made up of 14 amino acids. V lost 6 bases, J lost 2 bases, and 12 bases lay in between. The germline V gene has CDR1 KGHSH and CDR2 LQKENI. CDR3 in amino acids: CASSQPVYTDTQYF. In nucleotides, the CDR3 is TGTGCCAGCTCGCAGCCCGTTTACACAGATACGCAGTATTTT.

The V gene is TRBV2, the J gene TRBJ2-5; maybe TRBD2 (5 bases). V was clipped by 6 bases and J by 5 bases, with 16 bases between them. This CDR3 is built from 14 residues. Per germline, CDR1 SNHLY and CDR2 FYNNEI. The CDR3 sequence is CASSSRGAQETQYF. The CDR3 DNA is TGTGCCAGCAGCTCCCGGGGAGCCCAGGAGACCCAGTACTTC. The variable domain in full, completed from reference TRBV2 and TRBJ2-5, reads EPEVTQTPSHQVTQMGQEVILRCVPISNHLYFYWYRQILGQKVEFLVSFYNNEISEKSEIFDDQFSVERPDGSNFTLKIRSTKLEDSAMYFCASSSRGAQETQYFGPGTRLLVL.

The chain uses TRBV6-1 and TRBJ2-2, with D possibly matching TRBD1 (6 bases). Trimming removed 4 bases at V and 1 base at J, with 22 bases between. CDR1 and CDR2 from the germline V gene are MNHNS and SASEGT. This CDR3 spans 19 amino acids. This CDR3 is CASSGSLSVWGRNTGELFF. As DNA, the CDR3 is TGTGCCAGCAGTGGGTCTTTGTCGGTTTGGGGGCGGAACACCGGGGAGCTGTTTTTT.

The V and J genes are TRBV15 and TRBJ1-1; D is possibly TRBD1 (6 bases). The CDR3 sequence is 15 residues long. V lost 3 bases and J 1 base, leaving 12 bases between the germline ends. Looked up from germline, CDR1 is LNHNV and CDR2 is YYDKDF (reference sequence). CDR3 residues: CATSSRGGANTEAFF. CDR3 coding DNA: TGTGCCACCAGCAGTCGAGGGGGGGCGAACACTGAAGCTTTCTTT.

This clone was recorded only once. This sample also contains other DNA sequences that code for the same CDR3. V is TRBV30 and J is TRBJ1-5; D uncertain. CDR1 GTSNPN and CDR2 SVGIG come from the germline V gene (reference sequence). V gave up 2 bases and J gave up 2 bases, with 7 bases separating them. The CDR3 length is 13 residues. The CDR3 DNA reads as TGTGCCTGGAGTACAGAGGGCAATCAGCCCCAGCATTTT. Translated: CAWSTEGNQPQHF.

The chain carries TRBV2 and TRBJ2-1; 9 bases agree with TRBD1. The CDR3 sequence is 16 residues long. V lost 1 base and J lost 0; bases outside the gene matches: 1. Germline values: CDR1 SNHLY, CDR2 FYNNEI. The CDR3 DNA is TGTGCCAGCAGTGAAGGGGGACAGGGCTCCTACAATGAGCAGTTCTTC. Its translation is CASSEGGQGSYNEQFF.

V is TRBV6-5 and J is TRBJ1-5; D remains unclear. CDR3 size: 14 residues. The V and J ends lost 0 bases and 7 bases respectively, with 10 bases between them. The germline V gene encodes CDR1 MNHEY and CDR2 SVGAGI. For the CDR3, the DNA is TGTGCCAGCAGTTACTCAGCGGACGGCCAGCCCCAGCATTTT. It codes for CASSYSADGQPQHF.

This clone was detected a few times. This chain uses TRBV2 with TRBJ1-1, with TRBD1 matching 11 bases. The length of the CDR3 is 13 residues. V lost 7 bases and J lost 5; bases outside the gene matches: 3. In germline, CDR1 is SNHLY, CDR2 FYNNEI. The CDR3 sequence is CASMGDRGTEAFF. The CDR3 nucleotides are TGTGCCAGCATGGGGGACAGGGGGACTGAAGCTTTCTTT.

The gene calls are TRBV7-7 and TRBJ1-2; TRBD1 matches at 9 bases. The junction had 9 bases not matched to a gene; V was cut back by 5 bases and J by 8 bases. CDR1 is SSHAT and CDR2 is FNYEAQ in the germline V gene (reference sequence). The CDR3 sequence is 14 residues long. The chain's CDR3 is CASSPRGQGEGYTF. The CDR3 DNA follows: TGTGCCAGCAGCCCCCGGGGACAGGGTGAGGGCTACACCTTC.

V is TRBV6-5 and J is TRBJ1-5, with D tentatively TRBD1 (5 bases). In germline, CDR1 is MNHEY, CDR2 SVGAGI. The CDR3 is 15 amino acids. V lost 5 bases and J 2 bases, leaving 13 bases between the germline ends. The CDR3 DNA follows: TGTGCCAGCAGTCCCCGGCCGGGGGGCAATCAGCCCCAGCATTTT. Its translation is CASSPRPGGNQPQHF.

The CDR3 DNA reads as TGCGCCAGCAGCAATTTTACGTATGGTGGCGAGCAGTACTTC. Its protein product is CASSNFTYGGEQYF. The chain links TRBV5-1 to TRBJ2-7; D unresolved. The CDR3 extends over 14 amino acids. Germline V gene lookup returns CDR1 SGHRS and CDR2 YFSETQ. The V and J ends lost 4 bases and 6 bases respectively, with 17 bases between them. Filled out from reference TRBV5-1 and TRBJ2-7, the complete variable domain reads KAGVTQTPRYLIKTRGQQVTLSCSPISGHRSVSWYQQTPGQGLQFLFEYFSETQRNKGNFPGRFSGRQFSNSRSEMNVSTLELGDSALYLCASSNFTYGGEQYFGPGTRLTVT.

This clone has just one count. This chain uses TRBV28 with TRBJ2-4, with TRBD2 matching over 11 bases. V trimming: 6 bases; J trimming: 8 bases; junction bases outside the gene matches: 12. Germline V gives CDR1 MDHEN, CDR2 SYDVKM. There are 16 residues in the CDR3. The CDR3 sequence: CASRETSGSRGDIQYF. The CDR3 region has the DNA TGTGCCAGCAGAGAAACTAGCGGGAGTCGTGGGGACATTCAGTACTTC. Drawing the rest from reference TRBV28 and TRBJ2-4, the complete variable domain is DVKVTQSSRYLVKRTGEKVFLECVQDMDHENMFWYRQDPGLGLRLIYFSYDVKMKEKGDIPEGYSVSREKKERFSLILESASTNQTSMYLCASRETSGSRGDIQYFGAGTRLSVL.

The chain couples TRBV7-8 to TRBJ1-1, with D possibly TRBD1 on 6 matching bases. This CDR3 is built from 13 residues. Per germline, CDR1 SGHVS and CDR2 FQNEAQ. V lost 4 bases and J lost 8, with 14 bases in between. The CDR3 sequence is CASSSPDRKEAFF. The DNA of the CDR3 is TGTGCCAGCAGCTCTCCTGACAGGAAAGAAGCTTTCTTT.

This chain uses TRBV7-2 with TRBJ2-3; no clear D gene. V was clipped by 2 bases and J by 4 bases, with 10 bases between them. Germline CDR1 reads SGHTA; CDR2 reads FQGNSA. The CDR3 length is 14 residues. The CDR3 nucleotides read TGTGCCAGCAGCTTAAGGTTTGGAGCAGATACGCAGTATTTT. It translates to CASSLRFGADTQYF.

This chain joins TRBV6-1 and TRBJ1-1; 9 bases agree with TRBD1. The trim removed 6 bases at V and 1 base at J, leaving 6 bases unmatched. Germline CDR1 reads MNHNS; CDR2 reads SASEGT. The CDR3 length is 15 residues. CDR3 DNA: TGTGCCAGCAGATCTGAGGGACAGGGGAACACTGAAGCTTTCTTT. It yields the protein CASRSEGQGNTEAFF.

The chain combines TRBV27 with TRBJ2-2; D is ambiguous. The length of the CDR3 is 15 residues. V was shortened by 2 bases and J by 8 bases, with 15 bases between the two germline ends. Germline CDR1 and CDR2: MNHEY and SMNVEV (reference sequence). The CDR3 region is CASSLRGRPVGELFF. In nucleotides, the CDR3 is TGTGCCAGCAGTTTACGTGGACGGCCGGTTGGGGAGCTGTTTTTT.